The T cell receptor beta chain described here comes from a study of CD8 T cells in ankylosing spondylitis. Study-wide results and caveats: Significantly higher representation of disease-linked clones was reported for matched ankylosing spondylitis synovial fluid. A motif in TCR beta, a set of 8 or 9 highly homologous variants, appeared characteristic of ankylosing spondylitis blood.

Trimming at V came to 8 bases and at J to 7 bases, leaving 12 bases not matched to a gene. The CDR3 is 14 residues long. Germline assignment: CDR1 MDHEN and CDR2 SYDVKM. In its sample, this clonotype was seen a few times. The antigen is not known. 5'-RACE, quantitative and with molecular barcodes, yielded the TCR beta libraries. TCRdb itself ran the 5' RACE reads through MiXCR, one entry per CDR3 protein. The sample lists hundreds of thousands of distinct CDR3 sequences, 12% seen once, with 6.8% in the top ten. The chain is built from TRBV28 and TRBJ1-1; 8 nucleotides align to TRBD1. The sequence was collected from a male donor with ankylosing spondylitis. Specimen: blood, either unsorted or a sorted T cell fraction (not recorded which). In DNA, the CDR3 is TGTGCCAGCCGTAGGGGCAGGGGGCGGAGTGAAGCTTTCTTT. Translated: CASRRGRGRSEAFF.